The clone carrying this TCR beta chain appeared a few times. These data belong to a study of blood T cells in healthy people across ages. Alongside a J-beta primer mix, a sample-barcoded 5' primer served in a second PCR lasting roughly 6 to 11 cycles. Via MiXCR, TCRdb re-called the 5' RACE reads, giving one row per CDR3 protein. Counted here are 700,000 to 900,000 distinct CDR3 sequences, 50% to 65% occurring once; the ten biggest clones make up approximately 40%. The sequencing sample was made of blood. The sequence was collected from a man of 80 years or more in good health.

The CDR3 is CASSTYTGFEQYF. The CDR3, as DNA: TGCGCCAGCAGCACCTATACAGGGTTCGAGCAGTACTTC. This chain uses TRBV5-1 with TRBJ2-7; perhaps TRBD1 as D (6 bases). The CDR3 extends over 13 amino acids. V lost 4 bases to trimming and J lost 6 bases, with 14 bases between them. Germline loops: CDR1 SGHRS, CDR2 YFSETQ.